The T cell receptor beta chain under discussion was sequenced for a study of response to subunit inactivated influenza vaccine. Overall study findings and caveats: New T cells are recruited in small numbers by each seasonal influenza vaccination, according to the authors' suggestion.

One entry per CDR3 protein results from TCRdb running MiXCR on the RT-PCR reads. The profile shows approximately 490,000 distinct CDR3 sequences, around 7.9% of them singletons. The germline V gene encodes CDR1 SGHKS and CDR2 YYEKEE (reference sequence). V lost 5 bases, J lost 9 bases, and 4 bases stayed unmatched. The CDR3 consists of 12 residues. Comment on this clonotype: The antigen remains undetermined.

The source of this sequence is a man between 50 and 75 years old who received an inactivated influenza vaccine. The V call is TRBV5-5, the J call TRBJ2-1; 8 bases fit TRBD1. The sample was PBMCs from blood, taken around 25 months after vaccination. The CDR3 is CASRLTGAEQFF. Here the CDR3 DNA reads TGTGCCAGCAGGTTGACAGGGGCTGAGCAGTTCTTC.